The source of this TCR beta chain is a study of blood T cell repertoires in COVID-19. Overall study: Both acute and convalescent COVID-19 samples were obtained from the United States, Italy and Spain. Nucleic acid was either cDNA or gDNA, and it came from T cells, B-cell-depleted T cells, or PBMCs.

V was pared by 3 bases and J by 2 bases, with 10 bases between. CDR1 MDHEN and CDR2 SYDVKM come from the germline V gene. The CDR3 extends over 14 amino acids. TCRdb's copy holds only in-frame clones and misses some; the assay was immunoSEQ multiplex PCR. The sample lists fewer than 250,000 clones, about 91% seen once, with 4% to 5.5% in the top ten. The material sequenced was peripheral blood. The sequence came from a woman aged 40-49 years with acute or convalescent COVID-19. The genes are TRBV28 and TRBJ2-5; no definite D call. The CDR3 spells CASSFRQNQETQYF. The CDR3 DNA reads TGTGCCAGCAGTTTTCGCCAGAATCAAGAGACCCAGTACTTC.